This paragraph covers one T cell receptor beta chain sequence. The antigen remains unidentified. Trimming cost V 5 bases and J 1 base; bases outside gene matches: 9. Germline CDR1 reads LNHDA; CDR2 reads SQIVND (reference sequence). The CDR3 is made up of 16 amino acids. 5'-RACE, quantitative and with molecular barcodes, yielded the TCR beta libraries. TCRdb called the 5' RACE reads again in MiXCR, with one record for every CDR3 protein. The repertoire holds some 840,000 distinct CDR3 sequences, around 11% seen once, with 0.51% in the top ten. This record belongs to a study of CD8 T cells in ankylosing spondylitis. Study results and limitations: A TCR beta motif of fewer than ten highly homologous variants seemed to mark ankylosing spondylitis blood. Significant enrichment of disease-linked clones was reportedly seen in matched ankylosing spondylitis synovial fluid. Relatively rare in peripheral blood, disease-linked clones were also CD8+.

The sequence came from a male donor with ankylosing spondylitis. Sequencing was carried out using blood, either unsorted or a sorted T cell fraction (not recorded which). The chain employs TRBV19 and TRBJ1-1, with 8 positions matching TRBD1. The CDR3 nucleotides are TGTGCCAGTAGTGTCGACAGGGGCGCCTGGAACACTGAAGCTTTCTTT. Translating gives CASSVDRGAWNTEAFF.